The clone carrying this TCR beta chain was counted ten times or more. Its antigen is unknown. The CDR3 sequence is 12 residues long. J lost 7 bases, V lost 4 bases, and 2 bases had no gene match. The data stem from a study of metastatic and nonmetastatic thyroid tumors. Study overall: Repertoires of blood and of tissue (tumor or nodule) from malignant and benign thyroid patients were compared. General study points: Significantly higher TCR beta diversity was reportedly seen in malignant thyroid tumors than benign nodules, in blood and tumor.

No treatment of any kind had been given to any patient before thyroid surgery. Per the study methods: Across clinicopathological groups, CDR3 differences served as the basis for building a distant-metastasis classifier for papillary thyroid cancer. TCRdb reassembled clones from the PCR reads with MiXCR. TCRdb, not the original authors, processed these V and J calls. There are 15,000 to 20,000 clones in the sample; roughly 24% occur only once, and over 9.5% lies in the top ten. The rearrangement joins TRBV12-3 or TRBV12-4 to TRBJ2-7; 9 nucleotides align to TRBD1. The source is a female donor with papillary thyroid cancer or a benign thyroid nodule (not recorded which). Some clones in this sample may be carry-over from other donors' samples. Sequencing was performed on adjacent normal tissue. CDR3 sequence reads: CASSYRGLEQYF. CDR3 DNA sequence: TGTGCCAGCAGTTACAGGGGGCTTGAGCAGTACTTC.